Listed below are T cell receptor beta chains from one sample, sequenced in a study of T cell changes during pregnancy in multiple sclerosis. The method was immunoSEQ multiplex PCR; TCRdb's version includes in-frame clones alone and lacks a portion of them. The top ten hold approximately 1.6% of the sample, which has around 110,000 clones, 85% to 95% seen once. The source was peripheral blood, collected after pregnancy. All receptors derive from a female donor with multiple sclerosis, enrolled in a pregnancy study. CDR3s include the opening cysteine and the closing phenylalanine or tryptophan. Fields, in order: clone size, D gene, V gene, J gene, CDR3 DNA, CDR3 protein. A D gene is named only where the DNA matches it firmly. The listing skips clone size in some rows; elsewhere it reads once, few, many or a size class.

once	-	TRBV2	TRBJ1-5	TGTGCCAGCAGTGAAGCGGCCTCCAGGCAGCCCCAGCATTTT	CASSEAASRQPQHF
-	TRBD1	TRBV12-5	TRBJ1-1	TGTGCTAGTGGTTTTGCCATCCCGGGACAGGGAGTCATGAACACTGAAGCTTTCTTT	CASGFAIPGQGVMNTEAFF
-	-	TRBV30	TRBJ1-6	TGTGCCTGGAGTACCCCCCGCGGGGTGGGAGAAAATTCACCCCTCCACTTT	CAWSTPRGVGENSPLHF
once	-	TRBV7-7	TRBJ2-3	TGTGCCAGCAGCTTAGGGGGCCCGCCAGATACGCAGTATTTT	CASSLGGPPDTQYF
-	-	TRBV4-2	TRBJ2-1	TGTGCCAGCAGCCAAGTTGGTCCGGAGGCGGGCGATGAGCAGTTCTTC	CASSQVGPEAGDEQFF
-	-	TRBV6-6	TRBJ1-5	TGTGCCAGCTGTATAGGGGGTTTCAATCAGCCCCAGCATTTT	CASCIGGFNQPQHF
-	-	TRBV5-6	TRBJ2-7	TGTGCCAGCAGCTTGGCCCGGAGCTCCTACGAGCAGTACTTC	CASSLARSSYEQYF
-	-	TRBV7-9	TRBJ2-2	TGTGCCAGCAGCCCGGACTCCGGGGAGCTGTTTTTT	CASSPDSGELFF
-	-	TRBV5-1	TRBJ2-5	TGCGCCAGCACCCGGAGTTATCAAGAGACCCAGTACTTC	CASTRSYQETQYF
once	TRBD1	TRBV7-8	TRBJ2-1	TGTGCCAGCAGCTTTGGGCGGACAGGGGACAATGAGCAGTTCTTC	CASSFGRTGDNEQFF
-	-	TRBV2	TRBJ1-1	TGTGCCACCGCCAGGGTTATCAATGAAGCTTTCTTT	CATARVINEAFF
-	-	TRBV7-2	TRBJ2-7	TGTGCCAGCAGCCGTAGTAGCGCCTACGAGCAGTACTTC	CASSRSSAYEQYF
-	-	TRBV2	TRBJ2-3	TGTGCCAGCAGGGGCGGGTCTAGCACAGATACGCAGTATTTT	CASRGGSSTDTQYF
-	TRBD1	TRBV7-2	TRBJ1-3	TGTGCCAGCAGCTCCGGGACAGCCAATTCTCGTGGAAACACCATATATTTT	CASSSGTANSRGNTIYF
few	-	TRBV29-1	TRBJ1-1	TGCAGCTCGGATCAGGGGATAGGGACTGAAGCTTTCTTT	CSSDQGIGTEAFF
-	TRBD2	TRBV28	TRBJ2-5	TGTGCCAGCAGTCTAGCGGGAGGCCAAGAGACCCAGTACTTC	CASSLAGGQETQYF